Presented here are 10 T cell receptor beta chains from one specimen sequenced in a study of T cell responses to AZD1222 COVID-19 vaccine. TCRdb's copy holds only in-frame clones and misses some; the assay was immunoSEQ multiplex PCR. The sample consists of more than 100,000 clones, roughly 88% of them appearing once. Sequenced here: peripheral blood, sampled on day 0 of AZD1222 vaccination. The receptors originated from an adult in good health.

The chain combines TRBV9 with TRBJ2-1; 8 nucleotides agree with TRBD2. Losses at the gene ends were 4 bases for V and 3 bases for J; bases not matched to a gene: 9. Germline CDR1 is SGDLS and CDR2 is YYNGEE. The CDR3 runs to 16 residues. The DNA for the CDR3 is TGTGCCAGCAGCCCACAAAGCGGGGGAGGCTACAATGAGCAGTTCTTC. Amino acid sequence: CASSPQSGGGYNEQFF. The full variable domain, with the rest looked up from reference TRBV9 and TRBJ2-1, is DSGVTQTPKHLITATGQRVTLRCSPRSGDLSVYWYQQSLDQGLQFLIQYYNGEERAKGNILERFSAQQFPDLHSELNLSSLELGDSALYFCASSPQSGGGYNEQFFGPGTRLTVL.

This clone was counted a few times. This chain links TRBV18 with TRBJ2-6; TRBD1 might be the D (5 bases). Trimming shortened V by 5 bases and J by 0 bases, and 8 bases separated the two germline ends. Per germline, CDR1 KGHSH and CDR2 LQKENI. The CDR3 covers 15 residues. The CDR3 loop reads CASSADSSGANVLTF. The CDR3 DNA is TGTGCCAGCTCAGCCGACAGCTCTGGGGCCAACGTCCTGACTTTC.

This clone was seen only once. The J gene is TRBJ2-2, the V gene TRBV6-1, with TRBD1 matching over 8 bases. The CDR3 runs 18 residues. Looked up from germline, CDR1 is MNHNS and CDR2 is SASEGT. Trimming took 4 bases from V and 0 from J; bases not matched to a gene: 10. The CDR3 spells CASSVQGDRVANTGELFF. The CDR3 region has the DNA TGTGCCAGCAGTGTACAGGGGGACCGTGTCGCGAACACCGGGGAGCTGTTTTTT.

The chain couples TRBV15 to TRBJ1-5; weak D call: TRBD1 (6 bases). Per germline, CDR1 LNHNV and CDR2 YYDKDF (reference sequence). The CDR3 is made up of 14 amino acids. V was clipped by 1 base and J by 4 bases, with 8 bases between them. The CDR3 region has the DNA TGTGCCACCAGCAGAGTACAGGGAAATCAGCCCCAGCATTTT. Translating it yields CATSRVQGNQPQHF.

The gene calls are TRBV29-1 and TRBJ2-3, with D perhaps given as TRBD1 or TRBD2 (5 bases each). V dropped 0 bases and J dropped 6 bases, with 7 bases sitting between them. CDR3 length: 12 amino acids. CDR1 SQVTM and CDR2 ANQGSEA come from the germline V gene. CDR3 loop: CSVEEGDDTQYF. The CDR3 DNA follows: TGCAGCGTTGAAGAGGGGGACGATACGCAGTATTTT.

V and J are TRBV4-3 and TRBJ2-7, with TRBD2 matching 10 bases. There are 18 residues in the CDR3. J gave up 0 bases and V 0 bases, and 8 bases lay outside the gene matches. In germline, CDR1 is LGHNA, CDR2 YSLEER. The CDR3 sequence: CASSQDRHSGGFSYEQYF. The CDR3, as DNA: TGCGCCAGCAGCCAAGATCGCCATAGCGGGGGGTTCTCCTACGAGCAGTACTTC.

The chain is built from TRBV3-1 (or the pseudogene TRBV3-2) and TRBJ2-1; TRBD2 matches at 8 bases. Trimming at V came to 4 bases and at J to 4 bases, leaving 6 bases not matched to a gene. This CDR3 is built from 15 residues. CDR1 is LGHDT, CDR2 YNNKEL, per germline (reference sequence). CDR3 loop: CASSLRSGRYNEQFF. CDR3 DNA: TGTGCCAGCAGCCTGCGGAGCGGGAGATACAATGAGCAGTTCTTC.

The chain employs TRBV5-4 and TRBJ2-5; 8 bases align to TRBD2. The CDR3 covers 14 residues. V trimming: 6 bases; J trimming: 5 bases; junction bases outside the gene matches: 9. Germline CDR1 reads SGHNT; CDR2 reads YYREEE (reference sequence). The CDR3 reads CASTDSTSAETQYF. CDR3 coding DNA: TGTGCCAGCACCGATTCGACTAGCGCCGAGACCCAGTACTTC. Full variable domain (missing parts from reference TRBV5-4 and TRBJ2-5): ETGVTQSPTHLIKTRGQQVTLRCSSQSGHNTVSWYQQALGQGPQFIFQYYREEENGRGNFPPRFSGLQFPNYSSELNVNALELDDSALYLCASTDSTSAETQYFGPGTRLLVL.

The rearrangement joins TRBV28 to TRBJ2-2; D is undetermined. The CDR3 is made up of 15 amino acids. With 5 bases removed from V and 0 bases from J, the gap between germline ends came to 10 bases. Looked up from germline, CDR1 is MDHEN and CDR2 is SYDVKM. This chain's CDR3 is CASSTWTANTGELFF. The CDR3 nucleotides are TGTGCCAGCAGTACCTGGACGGCGAACACCGGGGAGCTGTTTTTT.

CDR3 in amino acids: CASSLDPAGYTF. For the CDR3, the DNA is TGTGCCAGCAGCTTAGACCCCGCTGGCTACACCTTC. This sequence joins TRBV11-2 and TRBJ1-2; D uncertain. The V gene's germline CDR1 is SGHAT and CDR2 FQNNGV. The CDR3 loop spans 12 amino acids. The ends were cut back, 0 bases at V and 7 bases at J, with 6 bases in the middle.